Each of the 10 T cell receptor beta chains below was sequenced from the same sample in a study of shared clonotypes between healthy human individuals (dated by TCRdb to the early 2020s). The library was made by the immunoSEQ multiplex PCR assay. The immuneACCESS repertoire file appears here via TCRdb, limited to in-frame rearrangements. These files lack a portion of the clones; in checked studies, under half of the deficit traces to unresolved V genes, and the cause of the others is not known. The sample table contains approximately 2,000,000 clones; only one count was recorded for 85% to 95% of them. Clones ranked in the top ten supply approximately 0.4% of the sample. Sequences were obtained from naive CD4+ T cells from PBMCs. The meaning of the sample's cell subset or site label: CD45RA+ positively selected. These TCRs come from a man aged 18 to 29 in good health. Some clones in this sample may be carry-over from other donors' samples.

V gene TRBV29-1 combines with J gene TRBJ2-3; TRBD2 matches at 12 bases. V was clipped by 5 bases and J by 1 base; unmatched bases: 7. The germline V gene encodes CDR1 SQVTM and CDR2 ANQGSEA. The CDR3 is 16 residues long. In DNA, the CDR3 is TGCAGCGTTAGATTACTAGCGGGAGGTGGCACAGATACGCAGTATTTT. Translating gives CSVRLLAGGGTDTQYF.

The chain has TRBV21-1 and TRBJ1-4; TRBD1 is the table's D call, not checked against the DNA. TRBV21-1 is flagged as a pseudogene. The CDR3 sequence is 12 residues long. CDR3 in DNA: TGTGCCAGCCACGGACAGAATGAAAAACTGTTTTTT. Translating gives CASHGQNEKLFF.

V gene TRBV6-1 combines with J gene TRBJ2-4; D gene unclear. Trimming took off 4 bases at V and 4 bases at J, with 17 bases between the two ends. Germline values: CDR1 MNHNS, CDR2 SASEGT. The CDR3 runs to 16 residues. The CDR3 region is CASSGRYGAVKNIQYF. The CDR3 DNA reads as TGTGCCAGCAGTGGACGGTACGGAGCTGTGAAAAACATTCAGTACTTC.

This clone was recorded a few times. The CDR3 sequence is CASRGDALNTEAFF. The CDR3 DNA sequence: TGTGCCAGCAGGGGGGATGCTCTGAACACTGAAGCTTTCTTT. The chain has TRBV2 and TRBJ1-1, with D maybe TRBD1 (5 bases). CDR1 and CDR2 from the germline V gene are SNHLY and FYNNEI. CDR3 length: 14 residues. The germline V and J ends were trimmed by 6 bases and 0 bases, with 11 bases remaining between them.

This sequence joins TRBV5-4 and TRBJ1-1; a weak D match, TRBD1 (5 bases). This CDR3 spans 15 amino acids. V was pared by 0 bases and J by 6 bases, with 15 bases between. Germline V gene data show CDR1 as SGHNT and CDR2 as YYREEE (reference sequence). The CDR3 is CASSLGVRGRPEAFF. The CDR3 region has the DNA TGTGCCAGCAGCTTGGGCGTTCGGGGGAGGCCTGAAGCTTTCTTT.

This clone has a single count. V usage is TRBV7-3 and J usage is TRBJ2-7, with a possible D match to TRBD2 (6 bases). In germline, CDR1 is SGHTA, CDR2 FQGTGA. Trimming shortened V by 5 bases and J by 7 bases, and 24 bases separated the two germline ends. This CDR3 region has 16 residues. CDR3 sequence reads: CASSLSPGTGVGEQYF. The CDR3, as DNA: TGTGCCAGCAGCCTCTCCCCCGGGACGGGGGTTGGGGAGCAGTACTTC.

The rearrangement links TRBV5-8 to TRBJ1-5; no definite D call. Germline loops: CDR1 SGHTS, CDR2 YDEGEE. Trimming cost V 2 bases and J 4 bases, with 4 bases left between them. The CDR3 is 12 amino acids. CDR3 sequence reads: CASSFRNQPQHF. The CDR3 nucleotides are TGTGCCAGCAGCTTCAGAAATCAGCCCCAGCATTTT.

On this clone itself: The same CDR3 can be traced to other DNA sequences in this sample. This chain connects TRBV30 to TRBJ2-7; D possibly uses TRBD1 or TRBD2 (6 bases each). The germline gives CDR1 GTSNPN, CDR2 SVGIG (reference sequence). The V end lost 0 bases, the J end lost 7 bases, and 7 bases lay between the germline ends. The CDR3 length is 11 residues. The CDR3 region has the DNA TGTGCCTGGAGTGTAGGGGGGGAGCAGTACTTC. It encodes CAWSVGGEQYF. Full variable domain (remainder filled in from reference TRBV30 and TRBJ2-7): SQTIHQWPATLVQPVGSPLSLECTVEGTSNPNLYWYRQAAGRGLQLLFYSVGIGQISSEVPQNLSASRPQDRQFILSSKKLLLSDSGFYLCAWSVGGEQYFGPGTRLTVT.

This clone was observed a handful of times. The V and J genes are TRBV18 and TRBJ2-7; 9 nucleotides agree with TRBD1. There are 14 residues in the CDR3. Germline-derived CDR1 and CDR2 are KGHSH and LQKENI. The J segment lost 2 bases and the V segment lost 4 bases, leaving 3 bases of the junction unmatched. The CDR3 coding sequence is TGTGCCAGCTCACAGGGGACAGGGACCTACGAGCAGTACTTC. Residues: CASSQGTGTYEQYF.

A remark on this clone: At one end the junction does not follow the germline gene, possibly because of a read error. CDR3: CASSQGREPSNEQYF. CDR3 nucleotide sequence: TGTGCCAGCAGCCAAGGGCGGGAGCCCTCCAACGAGCAGTACTTC. The rearrangement uses TRBV14 and TRBJ2-7; 7 bases agree with TRBD2. CDR1 is SGHDN and CDR2 is FVKESK in the germline V gene. This CDR3 region has 15 residues.